Listed here are 32 T cell receptor beta chains from one sample, sequenced in a study of shared clonotypes between healthy human individuals. The naive CD8 population came from CD45RO-negative cells selected for CCR7, without terminally differentiated effector memory CD45RA+ cells. Assay: immunoSEQ multiplex PCR; the TCRdb copy retains only in-frame clones and omits some. The sample has around 1,900,000 clones; around 93% are singletons. The sequencing input was naive CD8+ T cells from PBMCs. These receptors were taken from a man between 18 and 35 years old in good health. Some clones in this sample may be carry-over from other donors' samples.

J is TRBJ2-1 and V is TRBV2; D is unresolved. The V end lost 1 base, the J end lost 4 bases, and 11 bases lay between the germline ends. The CDR3 totals 15 residues. The germline V gene encodes CDR1 SNHLY and CDR2 FYNNEI. The CDR3 is CASSEGTINYNEQFF. The CDR3 bases are TGTGCCAGCAGTGAAGGTACAATAAATTACAATGAGCAGTTCTTC.

The chain has TRBV5-6 and TRBJ2-1; D possibly corresponds to TRBD2 (5 bases). This CDR3 has 15 residues. Germline V CDR1 and CDR2: SGHDT, YYEEEE. Trimming removed 2 bases at V and 4 bases at J, with 13 bases between. CDR3 amino acids: CASSFKGEGYNEQFF. In DNA form, the CDR3 reads TGTGCCAGCAGCTTTAAAGGAGAGGGATACAATGAGCAGTTCTTC.

CDR3: CASSGRVAGETQYF. CDR3 DNA sequence: TGTGCCAGCTCTGGTAGGGTTGCGGGGGAGACCCAGTACTTC. The chain combines TRBV13 with TRBJ2-5; tentatively, D is TRBD2 (6 bases). V was cut by 8 bases and J by 5 bases, with 18 bases left in between. Germline CDR1 PRHDT, CDR2 FYEKMQ (reference sequence). There are 14 residues in the CDR3. Supplemented by reference TRBV13 and TRBJ2-5, the full variable domain reads AAGVIQSPRHLIKEKRETATLKCYPIPRHDTVYWYQQGPGQDPQFLISFYEKMQSDKGSIPDRFSAQQFSDYHSELNMSSLELGDSALYFCASSGRVAGETQYFGPGTRLLVL.

The V and J genes are TRBV5-8 and TRBJ2-7; 7 bases are a match to TRBD2. Germline V CDR1 and CDR2: SGHTS, YDEGEE. V lost 1 base, J lost 3 bases, and 7 bases stayed unmatched. CDR3 length: 15 amino acids. DNA of the CDR3: TGTGCCAGCAGCTTGTTCGGGGGGTCCCACTACGAGCAGTACTTC. It codes for CASSLFGGSHYEQYF.

V and J are TRBV19 and TRBJ1-5; D not certain. V lost 6 bases to trimming and J lost 7 bases, with 10 bases between them. The CDR3 has 12 residues. Germline assignment: CDR1 LNHDA and CDR2 SQIVND (reference sequence). The CDR3 sequence is CASSRIAQPQHF. Here the CDR3 DNA reads TGTGCCAGTAGCCGGATAGCGCAGCCCCAGCATTTT. Using reference TRBV19 and TRBJ1-5 for the parts outside the CDR3, the full variable domain is DGGITQSPKYLFRKEGQNVTLSCEQNLNHDAMYWYRQDPGQGLRLIYYSQIVNDFQKGDIAEGYSVSREKKESFPLTVTSAQKNPTAFYLCASSRIAQPQHFGDGTRLSIL.

The CDR3: CASSTNSGLASYEQYF. The CDR3 bases are TGTGCCAGCAGCACCAACTCGGGGCTAGCCTCCTACGAGCAGTACTTC. The chain combines TRBV7-2 with TRBJ2-7; the D gene could be TRBD1 or TRBD2 (5 bases each). The CDR3 loop spans 16 amino acids. Germline CDR1 and CDR2: SGHTA and FQGNSA. V was cut by 5 bases and J by 0 bases, with 17 bases left in between.

The V gene is TRBV9, the J gene TRBJ2-2; 10 bases match TRBD2. The germline CDR1 and CDR2 sequences are SGDLS and YYNGEE. J was trimmed by 3 bases and V by 5 bases; bases with no gene match: 7. The CDR3 length is 16 residues. The CDR3 bases are TGTGCCAGCAGAGTCGGGACTAGCGAGTACACCGGGGAGCTGTTTTTT. Protein sequence: CASRVGTSEYTGELFF.

This rearrangement joins TRBV7-7 to TRBJ2-2; TRBD2 agrees at 13 bases. There are 18 residues in the CDR3. The germline CDR1 and CDR2 sequences are SSHAT and FNYEAQ (reference sequence). V lost 4 bases, J lost 2 bases, and 7 bases stayed unmatched. The CDR3 DNA sequence: TGTGCCAGCAGCTATGGACTAGCGGGAGAAGGAAACACCGGGGAGCTGTTTTTT. It is translated as CASSYGLAGEGNTGELFF.

This clone was found once. CDR3 residues: CAISESALAGGYEQYF. The CDR3 DNA follows: TGTGCCATCAGTGAGTCGGCCCTAGCGGGTGGCTACGAGCAGTACTTC. This chain links TRBV10-3 with TRBJ2-7; 8 bases align to TRBD2. V gave up 0 bases and J gave up 3 bases; unmatched junction bases: 7. The germline CDR1 and CDR2 sequences are ENHRY and SYGVKD. This CDR3 region has 16 residues.

V and J are TRBV4-1 and TRBJ2-1; 9 bases match TRBD1. This CDR3 comprises 14 residues. Unmatched junction bases numbered 3, after V lost 3 bases and J lost 6 bases. CDR1 is MGHRA and CDR2 is YSYEKL in the germline V gene. CDR3 loop: CASSHGTGSNEQFF. CDR3 DNA: TGCGCCAGCAGCCACGGGACAGGGTCCAATGAGCAGTTCTTC.

This clone was detected only once. V is TRBV9 and J is TRBJ1-1, with D possibly matching TRBD1 (6 bases). V lost 0 bases, J lost 4 bases, and 19 bases lay in between. The germline V gene encodes CDR1 SGDLS and CDR2 YYNGEE. The CDR3 loop spans 17 amino acids. For the CDR3, the DNA is TGTGCCAGCAGCGTAGTAGGGGCAGGGATAGGGGGCACTGAAGCTTTCTTT. It specifies CASSVVGAGIGGTEAFF.

The chain couples TRBV27 to TRBJ1-3, with unresolved D. Between the trimmed V and J ends, which lost 5 bases and 2 bases, there was a span of 13 bases. Germline lookup yields CDR1 MNHEY and CDR2 SMNVEV (reference sequence). This CDR3 is built from 15 residues. CDR3 nucleotide sequence: TGTGCCAGCAGTCTCACTCGGGCAGCTGGAAACACCATATATTTT. Its protein is CASSLTRAAGNTIYF.

Only one count was recorded for this clone. The rearrangement joins TRBV15 to TRBJ1-5; D remains unclear. The CDR3 runs 14 residues. The V end was cut by 0 bases, the J end by 7 bases, with 10 bases between. Germline V gene data show CDR1 as LNHNV and CDR2 as YYDKDF (reference sequence). CDR3 nucleotide sequence: TGTGCCACCAGCAGAGATCTTGAGAACCAGCCCCAGCATTTT. This gives the protein CATSRDLENQPQHF.

This clone was observed a handful of times. The chain couples TRBV30 to TRBJ1-1, with 7 positions matching TRBD1. CDR3 length: 14 amino acids. Germline V gives CDR1 GTSNPN, CDR2 SVGIG (reference sequence). The junction had 7 bases not matched to a gene; V was cut back by 5 bases and J by 1 base. CDR3 region: CAWEGGRGNTEAFF. Here the CDR3 DNA reads TGTGCCTGGGAAGGGGGCAGGGGGAACACTGAAGCTTTCTTT.

The V gene is TRBV4-3, the J gene TRBJ2-3; 7 bases align to TRBD2. From germline, CDR1 is LGHNA and CDR2 YSLEER. V dropped 2 bases and J dropped 4; count of bases not matched to a gene: 9. This CDR3 is built from 16 residues. Written as DNA, the CDR3 is TGCGCCAGCAGCCAACGGTACGCGGGAGAGGCAGATACGCAGTATTTT. It translates to CASSQRYAGEADTQYF.

V and J are TRBV28 and TRBJ2-2; D call uncertain. CDR3 length: 15 amino acids. In germline, CDR1 is MDHEN, CDR2 SYDVKM. The V gene lost 2 bases and the J gene lost 1 base, with 8 bases spanning the gap. CDR3 DNA sequence: TGTGCCAGCAGTTTAACATCCAGGAACACCGGGGAGCTGTTTTTT. It codes for CASSLTSRNTGELFF.

V usage is TRBV30 and J usage is TRBJ2-1; perhaps TRBD2 as D (6 bases). The ends were cut back, 4 bases at V and 9 bases at J, with 13 bases in the middle. Germline loops: CDR1 GTSNPN, CDR2 SVGIG (reference sequence). The CDR3 contains 12 residues. This chain's CDR3 is CAWTRDRVEQFF. CDR3 sequence (DNA): TGTGCCTGGACGCGGGACCGTGTTGAGCAGTTCTTC.

This chain links TRBV5-1 with TRBJ2-7; 7 nucleotides line up with TRBD2. Trimming cost V 4 bases and J 4 bases; bases outside gene matches: 8. The CDR3 runs to 14 residues. Germline CDR1 SGHRS, CDR2 YFSETQ. CDR3 amino acids: CASSLSGIGYEQYF. In DNA, the CDR3 is TGCGCCAGCAGCCTGAGCGGGATAGGATACGAGCAGTACTTC. The full variable domain, in which reference TRBV5-1 and TRBJ2-7 provide the parts outside the CDR3, is KAGVTQTPRYLIKTRGQQVTLSCSPISGHRSVSWYQQTPGQGLQFLFEYFSETQRNKGNFPGRFSGRQFSNSRSEMNVSTLELGDSALYLCASSLSGIGYEQYFGPGTRLTVT.

V is TRBV19 and J is TRBJ1-5; D remains ambiguous. Looked up from germline, CDR1 is LNHDA and CDR2 is SQIVND (reference sequence). The CDR3 sequence is 15 residues long. V was shortened by 4 bases and J by 0 bases, with 10 bases between the two germline ends. Here the CDR3 DNA reads TGTGCCAGTAGTAGCCCCTGGGCTAGCAATCAGCCCCAGCATTTT. The encoded protein is CASSSPWASNQPQHF.

A few counts support this clone. This CDR3 is also generated by other DNA sequences in the sample. This chain joins TRBV27 and TRBJ1-5; no clear D. This CDR3 has 12 residues. V was cut by 3 bases and J by 1 base, with 1 base left in between. Germline CDR1 and CDR2: MNHEY and SMNVEV (reference sequence). Here the CDR3 DNA reads TGTGCCAGCAGTTTCAGCAATCAGCCCCAGCATTTT. Translating it yields CASSFSNQPQHF.

This chain joins TRBV11-2 and TRBJ2-3, with 10 nucleotides matching TRBD2. With 4 bases clipped from V and 3 bases from J, the junction kept 10 bases outside the gene matches. The length of the CDR3 is 17 residues. Germline V lookup: CDR1 SGHAT, CDR2 FQNNGV. This CDR3 reads CASSWEREGHETDTQYF. The CDR3 DNA reads TGTGCCAGCAGCTGGGAGCGGGAGGGCCATGAGACAGATACGCAGTATTTT.

This chain joins TRBV7-9 and TRBJ2-7, with TRBD2 identical over 7 bases. Trimming removed 3 bases from V and 1 base from J; junction bases left unmatched: 6. CDR1 and CDR2 from the germline V gene are SEHNR and FQNEAQ (reference sequence). The CDR3 totals 15 residues. The CDR3 loop reads CASSFPERGSYEQYF. The CDR3 DNA reads as TGTGCCAGCAGCTTTCCTGAGCGGGGTTCCTACGAGCAGTACTTC.

This chain connects TRBV19 to TRBJ2-2; D is possibly TRBD2 (6 bases). The CDR3 spans 14 residues. Germline CDR1 reads LNHDA; CDR2 reads SQIVND (reference sequence). The V end lost 6 bases, the J end lost 3 bases, and 11 bases lay between the germline ends. Here the CDR3 reads CASRPGRYTGELFF. For the CDR3, the DNA is TGTGCCAGTAGACCCGGGAGATACACCGGGGAGCTGTTTTTT.

The chain employs TRBV28 and TRBJ1-2, with 8 bases matching TRBD1. CDR3 length: 13 amino acids. V trimming: 6 bases; J trimming: 6 bases; junction bases outside the gene matches: 6. The germline V gene has CDR1 MDHEN and CDR2 SYDVKM. The CDR3 sequence: CASRSDRGHGYTF. The CDR3 bases are TGTGCCAGCAGATCCGACAGGGGACATGGCTACACCTTC.

V and J are TRBV28 and TRBJ2-7; the D gene is possibly TRBD2 (6 bases). This CDR3 is built from 14 residues. V lost 7 bases and J lost 0, with 13 bases in between. Germline CDR1 and CDR2: MDHEN and SYDVKM. The CDR3 here is CASTPPSDSYEQYF. CDR3 nucleotides: TGTGCCAGCACCCCACCTAGCGACTCCTACGAGCAGTACTTC.

V is TRBV7-8 and J is TRBJ1-1; 7 positions match TRBD1. Trimming took 1 base from V and 0 from J; bases not matched to a gene: 2. Germline CDR1 is SGHVS and CDR2 is FQNEAQ. The length of the CDR3 is 15 residues. The CDR3 region has the DNA TGTGCCAGCAGCTTAGGGGACAGACTGAACACTGAAGCTTTCTTT. Its translation is CASSLGDRLNTEAFF.

The chain couples TRBV10-3 to TRBJ2-4, with D uncertain. There are 17 residues in the CDR3. Germline V gives CDR1 ENHRY, CDR2 SYGVKD. V was trimmed by 0 bases and J by 0 bases, leaving 12 bases between them. The DNA for the CDR3 is TGTGCCATCAGTGAGTCGAGTTTGGTGCTAGCCAAAAACATTCAGTACTTC. Protein sequence: CAISESSLVLAKNIQYF.

CDR3 amino acids: CASKEGGQGSLEAFF. The CDR3 nucleotides read TGTGCCAGCAAGGAAGGAGGGCAGGGTTCACTGGAAGCTTTCTTT. V usage is TRBV6-5 and J usage is TRBJ1-1, with D perhaps matching TRBD1 (5 bases). Trimming cost V 7 bases and J 8 bases, with 23 bases left between them. Germline V CDR1 and CDR2: MNHEY, SVGAGI. The CDR3 spans 15 residues.

The genes are TRBV30 and TRBJ2-1, with 8 bases aligning to TRBD2. Germline CDR1 reads GTSNPN; CDR2 reads SVGIG (reference sequence). The CDR3 extends over 16 amino acids. The ends lost 2 bases at V and 4 bases at J; junction bases unmatched: 10. The CDR3 DNA follows: TGTGCCTGGAGTTTCGAGGGACTAGTTGGTTACAATGAGCAGTTCTTC. Its translation is CAWSFEGLVGYNEQFF.

The chain links TRBV27 to TRBJ1-2; 10 bases are a match to TRBD1. CDR1 and CDR2 (germline): MNHEY, SMNVEV (reference sequence). The CDR3 runs to 15 residues. The V gene end was trimmed by 6 bases and the J gene end by 5 bases; junction bases not matched to a gene: 9. The DNA for the CDR3 is TGTGCCAGCAGCCCAACCGGGACAGGGGTTTATGGCTACACCTTC. Protein: CASSPTGTGVYGYTF.

The rearrangement joins TRBV5-8 to TRBJ1-2; D perhaps matches TRBD1 (6 bases). In germline, CDR1 is SGHTS, CDR2 YDEGEE. The CDR3 has 17 residues. V lost 2 bases and J lost 4, with 21 bases in between. CDR3 bases: TGTGCCAGCAGCTTTCCCCCCGGACAGCTACTTACCTATGGCTACACCTTC. Its translation: CASSFPPGQLLTYGYTF.

V usage is TRBV6-1 and J usage is TRBJ1-4; possible D gene TRBD1, 5 bases. CDR1 and CDR2 from the germline V gene are MNHNS and SASEGT. Trimming took off 1 base at V and 5 bases at J, with 14 bases between the two ends. The CDR3 consists of 16 residues. For the CDR3, the DNA is TGTGCCAGCAGTGAAGTGAGGGGCGTTGTCAATGAAAAACTGTTTTTT. Protein sequence: CASSEVRGVVNEKLFF.